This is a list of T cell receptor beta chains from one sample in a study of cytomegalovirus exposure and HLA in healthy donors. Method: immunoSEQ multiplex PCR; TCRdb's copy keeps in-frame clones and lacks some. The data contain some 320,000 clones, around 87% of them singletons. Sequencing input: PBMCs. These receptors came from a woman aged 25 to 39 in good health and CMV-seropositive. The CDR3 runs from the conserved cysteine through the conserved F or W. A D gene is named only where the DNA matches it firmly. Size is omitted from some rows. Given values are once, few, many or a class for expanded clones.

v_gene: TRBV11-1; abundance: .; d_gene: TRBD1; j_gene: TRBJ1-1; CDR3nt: TGTGCCAGCAGCACGAGGGACAGGGCTTTGAACACTGAAGCTTTCTTT; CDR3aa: CASSTRDRALNTEAFF
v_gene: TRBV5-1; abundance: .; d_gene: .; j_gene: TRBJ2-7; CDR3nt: TGCGCCAGCAGCTCCTCGAGGGGCTTAAAGCAGTACTTC; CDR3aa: CASSSSRGLKQYF
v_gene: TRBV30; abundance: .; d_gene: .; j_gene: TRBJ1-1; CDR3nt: TGTGCCTGGAGTGGGAAGGGTTTGGGTATGAACACTGAAGCTTTCTTT; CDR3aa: CAWSGKGLGMNTEAFF
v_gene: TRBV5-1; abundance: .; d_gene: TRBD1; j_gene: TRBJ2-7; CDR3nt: TGCGCCAGCAGCTTGGGGGGACAGGGCTACGAGCAGTACTTC; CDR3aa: CASSLGGQGYEQYF
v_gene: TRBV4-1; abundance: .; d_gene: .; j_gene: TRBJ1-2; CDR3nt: TGCGCCAGCAGCCAAGATGGCAGCTTTATCTATGGCTACACCTTC; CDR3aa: CASSQDGSFIYGYTF
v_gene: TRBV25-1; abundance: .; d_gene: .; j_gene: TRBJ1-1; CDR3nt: TGTGCCAGCAGTGGAACGGGCACTGAAGCTTTCTTT; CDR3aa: CASSGTGTEAFF
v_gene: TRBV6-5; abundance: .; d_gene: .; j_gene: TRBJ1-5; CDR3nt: TGTGCCAGCAGGTTGGTGGCAGATTTATACCAGCCCCAGCATTTT; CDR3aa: CASRLVADLYQPQHF
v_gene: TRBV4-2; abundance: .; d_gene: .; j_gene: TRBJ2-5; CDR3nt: TGTGCCAGCAGCCAGGGCCAAGAGACCCAGTACTTC; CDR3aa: CASSQGQETQYF
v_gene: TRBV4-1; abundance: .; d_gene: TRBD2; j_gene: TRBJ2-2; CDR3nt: TGCGCCAGCAGCCAAGACGGCGGGGGGGCGGCCGGGGAGCTGTTTTTT; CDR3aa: CASSQDGGGAAGELFF
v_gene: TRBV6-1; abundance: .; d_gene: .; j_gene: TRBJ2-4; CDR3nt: TGTGCCAGCAGTGAACCAGTGCTGGACATTCAGTACTTC; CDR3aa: CASSEPVLDIQYF
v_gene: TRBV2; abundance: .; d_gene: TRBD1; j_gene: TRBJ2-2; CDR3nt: TGTGCCAGCAGGATAGGACAGGGAAACACCGGGGAGCTGTTTTTT; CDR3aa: CASRIGQGNTGELFF
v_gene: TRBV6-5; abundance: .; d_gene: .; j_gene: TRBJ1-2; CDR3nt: TGTGCCAGCAGTTTGTTCTTACGGGGGGCGTTGAGTGGCTACACCTTC; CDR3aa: CASSLFLRGALSGYTF
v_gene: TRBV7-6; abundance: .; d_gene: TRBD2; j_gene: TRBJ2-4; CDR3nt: TGTGCCAGCAGCGAACGGGGACTAGCGGGAGTTGGGACAAAAAACATTCAGTACTTC; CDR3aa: CASSERGLAGVGTKNIQYF
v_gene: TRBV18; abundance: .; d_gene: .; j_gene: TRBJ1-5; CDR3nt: TGTGCCAGCTCACCAATCAGGGCCGGCTCTCTACAGCCCCAGCATTTT; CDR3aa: CASSPIRAGSLQPQHF
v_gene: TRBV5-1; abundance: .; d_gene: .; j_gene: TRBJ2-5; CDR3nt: TGCGCCAGCAGCGTCCAAGAGACCCAGTACTTC; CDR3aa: CASSVQETQYF
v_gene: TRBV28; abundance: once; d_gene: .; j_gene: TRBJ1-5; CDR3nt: TGTGCCAGCAGTTTCTATAGCAATCAGCCCCAGCATTTT; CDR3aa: CASSFYSNQPQHF
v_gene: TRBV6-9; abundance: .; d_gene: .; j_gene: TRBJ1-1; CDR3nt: TGTGCCAGCAGTGCCCGGGACATAGAAGCTTTCTTT; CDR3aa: CASSARDIEAFF
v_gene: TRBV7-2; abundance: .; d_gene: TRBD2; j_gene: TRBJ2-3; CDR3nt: TGTGCCAGCAGCGCCCGACTAGCGGGAGCAAGAGATACGCAGTATTTT; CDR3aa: CASSARLAGARDTQYF
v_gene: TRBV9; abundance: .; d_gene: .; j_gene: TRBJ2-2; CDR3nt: TGTGCCAGCACCCGCTGGGTCGGGGAGCTGTTTTTT; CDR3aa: CASTRWVGELFF
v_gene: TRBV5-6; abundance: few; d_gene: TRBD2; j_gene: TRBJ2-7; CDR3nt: TGTGCCAGCAGCCAGGGGACTAGCGGAAACTACGAGCAGTACTTC; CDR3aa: CASSQGTSGNYEQYF
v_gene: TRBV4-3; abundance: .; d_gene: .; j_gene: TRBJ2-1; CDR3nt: TGCGCCAGCAGCCCCAACAGGGGTAGCGGGATCTCCTACAATGAGCAGTTCTTC; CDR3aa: CASSPNRGSGISYNEQFF
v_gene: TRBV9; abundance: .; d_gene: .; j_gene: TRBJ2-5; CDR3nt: TGTGCCAGCAGCGTCCATGGGGGGGACATCCAAGAGACCCAGTACTTC; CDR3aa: CASSVHGGDIQETQYF